The 5 T cell receptor beta chains below were found in one sample sequenced in a study of control samples from healthy donors and cancer patients. Profiling relied on immunoSEQ multiplex PCR, and the TCRdb table lists in-frame clones only, not all of them. The sample lists 90,000 to 100,000 clones, 79% occurring once. Input material: blood. The receptors originated from a woman aged 25-40 years in good health.

This chain uses TRBV20-1 with TRBJ1-4; D is unresolved. Trimming removed 3 bases from V and 6 bases from J, with 11 bases in between. The CDR3 covers 13 residues. Germline CDR1 is DFQATT and CDR2 is SNEGSKA (reference sequence). As DNA, the CDR3 is TGCAGTGCTAGTCGAGCTAGCCATGAAAAACTGTTTTTT. Its protein product is CSASRASHEKLFF.

The gene calls are TRBV30 and TRBJ1-4, with 8 bases matching TRBD1. Trimming cost V 1 base and J 5 bases; bases outside gene matches: 6. Germline assignment: CDR1 GTSNPN and CDR2 SVGIG (reference sequence). The CDR3 spans 15 residues. The CDR3 spells CAWSDTGGGNEKLFF. For the CDR3, the DNA is TGTGCCTGGAGTGATACAGGGGGAGGAAATGAAAAACTGTTTTTT.

The chain recombines TRBV6-6 with TRBJ2-5, with a possible D match to TRBD2 (6 bases). The CDR3 has 14 amino acids. The germline V and J ends were trimmed by 6 bases and 7 bases, with 18 bases remaining between them. CDR1 and CDR2 from the germline V gene are MNHNY and SVGAGI (reference sequence). The CDR3 region has the DNA TGTGCCAGCAGCCGGGACTCCCTTCGGGGGACCCAGTACTTC. It translates to CASSRDSLRGTQYF.

The chain joins TRBV4-3 to TRBJ2-1; tentatively, D is TRBD2 (7 bases). Per the germline V gene, CDR1 is LGHNA and CDR2 is YSLEER. This CDR3 contains 15 residues. Trimming shortened V by 0 bases and J by 4 bases, and 10 bases separated the two germline ends. Here the CDR3 reads CASSQDGGRYNEQFF. CDR3 DNA: TGCGCCAGCAGCCAAGACGGGGGGCGGTACAATGAGCAGTTCTTC.

V is TRBV18 and J is TRBJ1-4, with TRBD1 as a possible D gene (6 bases). Between the trimmed V and J ends, which lost 5 bases and 7 bases, there was a span of 14 bases. The CDR3 consists of 14 residues. In germline, CDR1 is KGHSH, CDR2 LQKENI. The CDR3 DNA reads TGTGCCAGCTCAGCCGGGGACAAGACTGAAAAACTGTTTTTT. As protein: CASSAGDKTEKLFF.